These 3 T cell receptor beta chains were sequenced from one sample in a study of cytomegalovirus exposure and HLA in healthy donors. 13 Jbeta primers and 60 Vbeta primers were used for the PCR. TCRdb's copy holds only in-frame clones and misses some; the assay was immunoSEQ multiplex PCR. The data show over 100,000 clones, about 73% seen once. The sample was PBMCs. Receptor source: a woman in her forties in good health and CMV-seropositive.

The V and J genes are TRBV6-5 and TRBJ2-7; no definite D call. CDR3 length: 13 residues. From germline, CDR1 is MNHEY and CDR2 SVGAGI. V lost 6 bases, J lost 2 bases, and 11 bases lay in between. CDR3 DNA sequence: TGTGCCAGCAGGCTAACAGCAACCTACGAGCAGTACTTC. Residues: CASRLTATYEQYF.

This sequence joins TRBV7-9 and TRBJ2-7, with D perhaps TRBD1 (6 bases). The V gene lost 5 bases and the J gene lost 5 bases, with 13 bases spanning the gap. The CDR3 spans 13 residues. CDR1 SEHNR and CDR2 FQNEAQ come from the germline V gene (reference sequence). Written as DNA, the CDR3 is TGTGCCAGCAGCGCCCTCACAGGGCACGAGCAGTACTTC. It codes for CASSALTGHEQYF.

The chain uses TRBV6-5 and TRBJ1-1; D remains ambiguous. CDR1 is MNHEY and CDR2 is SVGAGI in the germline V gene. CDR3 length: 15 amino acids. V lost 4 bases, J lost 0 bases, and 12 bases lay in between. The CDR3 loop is CASSLSRDMNTEAFF. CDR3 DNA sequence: TGTGCCAGCAGTTTGTCGCGGGATATGAACACTGAAGCTTTCTTT.